Here is one T cell receptor beta chain with its context. The source of the sample is a study of T cell responses to AZD1222 COVID-19 vaccine. The assay was immunoSEQ multiplex PCR, and TCRdb's table has in-frame clones only and misses some. The sample has about 150,000 clones, about 91% seen once. The CDR3 has 14 amino acids. J was trimmed by 1 base and V by 1 base; bases with no gene match: 0. The germline V gene encodes CDR1 LNHDA and CDR2 SQIVND (reference sequence). Material: peripheral blood, obtained on day 0 of AZD1222 vaccination. The rearrangement joins TRBV19 to TRBJ2-7; 8 bases map to TRBD1. This sequence was found in an adult in good health. CDR3 DNA: TGTGCCAGTAGTATAGGGACAGGGTCCTACGAGCAGTACTTC. This gives the protein CASSIGTGSYEQYF. The whole variable domain, remainder taken from reference TRBV19 and TRBJ2-7, is DGGITQSPKYLFRKEGQNVTLSCEQNLNHDAMYWYRQDPGQGLRLIYYSQIVNDFQKGDIAEGYSVSREKKESFPLTVTSAQKNPTAFYLCASSIGTGSYEQYFGPGTRLTVT.